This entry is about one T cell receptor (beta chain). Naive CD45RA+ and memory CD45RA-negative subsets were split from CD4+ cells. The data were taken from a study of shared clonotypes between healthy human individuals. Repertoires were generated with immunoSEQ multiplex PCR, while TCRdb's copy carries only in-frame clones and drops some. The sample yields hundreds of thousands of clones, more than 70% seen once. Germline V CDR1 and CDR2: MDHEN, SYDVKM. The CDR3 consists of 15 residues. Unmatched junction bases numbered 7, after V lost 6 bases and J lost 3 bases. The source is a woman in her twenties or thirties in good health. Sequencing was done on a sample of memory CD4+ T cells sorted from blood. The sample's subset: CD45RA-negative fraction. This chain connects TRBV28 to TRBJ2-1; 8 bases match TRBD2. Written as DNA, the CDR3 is TGTGCCAGCAGCACGATTAGCGGGAACTACAATGAGCAGTTCTTC. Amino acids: CASSTISGNYNEQFF. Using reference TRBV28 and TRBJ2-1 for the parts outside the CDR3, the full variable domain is DVKVTQSSRYLVKRTGEKVFLECVQDMDHENMFWYRQDPGLGLRLIYFSYDVKMKEKGDIPEGYSVSREKKERFSLILESASTNQTSMYLCASSTISGNYNEQFFGPGTRLTVL.